This T cell receptor beta chain was obtained from a study of T cells in Graves' hyperthyroidism and ophthalmopathy. Background on the study: Peripheral blood was taken when the disease was first diagnosed, before any treatment began. Broader study findings: Blood shared most expanded thyroid clonotypes above 0.001. Ophthalmopathy prediction by the model preceded onset by a median about 6.8 months.

Hyperthyroidism in the patients, aged 18 to 65, was newly diagnosed and under 2 months in duration. Template material for amplifying TCR beta CDR3 regions consisted of RNA transcripts. The study used the HTBI primer set for a first-round RT-PCR of the TCR CDR3. TCRdb reprocessed the multiplex PCR reads with MiXCR, giving one entry per CDR3 protein. Of about 420,000 distinct CDR3 sequences listed, approximately 15% are singletons. This clonotype was found a few times. The antigen is unknown. The CDR3 contains 15 residues. Trimming pared 0 bases from V and 2 bases from J, leaving 11 bases between. The germline V gene encodes CDR1 MNHEY and CDR2 SVGAGI.

The rearrangement joins TRBV6-5 to TRBJ2-7, with D uncertain. The sequence was obtained from a woman aged 18 to 35 with Graves' hyperthyroidism. Sequencing was carried out using blood. In DNA, the CDR3 is TGTGCCAGCAGTTACTCATCGGTGGGTACCTACGAGCAGTACTTC. Translating gives CASSYSSVGTYEQYF.